This TCR beta chain is drawn from a study of blood T cell repertoires in COVID-19 (dated by TCRdb to 2018 to 2020). About the full investigation: The collaborator samples originated in the United States, Italy and Spain and spanned the acute and convalescent phases of COVID-19. The material from the prospective study consisted of cDNA or gDNA derived from T cells, B-cell-depleted T cells, or PBMCs. The sample metadata nearly always contained a de-identified subject ID, COVID-19 status, age in years and sex. Where available, HLA class I and class II types were taken from metadata supplied by the sample provider and were not determined by assay-based typing. Subjects who had been exposed to COVID-19, were actively infected with it, or had recovered from it provided the deeply sampled blood TCRbeta repertoires that made up the dataset. The samples were drawn from two sources: the first 160 participants of the ongoing ImmuneRACE study, and over 1,000 subjects contributed by 6 global collaborators. The repertoires were made available in a free public database intended to serve as a resource for research on the immune response to SARS-CoV-2. The paper's findings and limits, for the study overall: The quantity of clinical and demographic metadata differed by source and by participant and was supplied without curation.

Participants in the prospective study were aged roughly 18 to 90 years, lived in over 20 United States geographic areas, and enrolled through a virtual design. In the prospective study, cohorts were assigned on the basis of participant-reported clinical history obtained from a screening survey and a study questionnaire. Exposed participants had been in contact, within 2 weeks of entering the study, with a person who had a PCR-confirmed or clinician-diagnosed case of COVID-19. In the prospective study, whole blood, serum and a nasopharyngeal or oropharyngeal swab were collected from each participant by mobile phlebotomists. Over a 2-month period, participants in the prospective study had the option of providing additional blood draws and questionnaires. Prospective study blood samples were shipped either frozen or at room temperature before DNA extraction. The table lists this clone with a count of one. Its antigen is not yet known. No base-level quality is on record; no much larger clone is a single base apart.

TCRbeta CDR3 regions were amplified from genomic DNA by means of the immunoSEQ Assay, a bias-controlled multiplex PCR. Turning to the authors' computational methods: The number of nucleated cells in each sample was estimated by amplification of reference gene primers within the assay. Sequence reads were collapsed and filtered to measure the absolute abundance of every unique TCRbeta CDR3 rearrangement. Productive Simpson clonality was computed per sample as the square root of Simpson's diversity index over productive rearrangements. Here the immuneACCESS table is served through TCRdb, limited to in-frame sequences with V and J called. Missing clones are a known gap in these copies; in checked studies unresolved V genes cover under half, and the rest lacks a known reason. V and J calls and clone size come straight from that table; D and trimming were deduced from the DNA. The sample table holds around 240,000 clones, of which around 90% were seen once. The top ten clones comprise 0.85% to 0.95% of the sample.

The sequencing sample was made of PBMCs or T cells enriched from blood (not recorded which). This TCR was sampled from a man in his fifties who had been exposed to COVID-19.

The CDR3 protein sequence reads: CASRSDMGGYTF. DNA sequence: TGTGCCAGCAGGTCGGACATGGGTGGCTACACCTTC. The chain joins TRBV2 to TRBJ1-2, and TRBD1 may be the D gene, going by 5 matching bases. Trimming removed 6 bases from V and 7 bases from J, leaving 12 bases between the germline ends. The CDR3 holds 12 amino acids from the cysteine to the phenylalanine. Here the CDR3 DNA is all that survives: 36 bases in frame from base 1. CDR1 and CDR2 are drawn from the germline V gene: SNHLY, FYNNEI.